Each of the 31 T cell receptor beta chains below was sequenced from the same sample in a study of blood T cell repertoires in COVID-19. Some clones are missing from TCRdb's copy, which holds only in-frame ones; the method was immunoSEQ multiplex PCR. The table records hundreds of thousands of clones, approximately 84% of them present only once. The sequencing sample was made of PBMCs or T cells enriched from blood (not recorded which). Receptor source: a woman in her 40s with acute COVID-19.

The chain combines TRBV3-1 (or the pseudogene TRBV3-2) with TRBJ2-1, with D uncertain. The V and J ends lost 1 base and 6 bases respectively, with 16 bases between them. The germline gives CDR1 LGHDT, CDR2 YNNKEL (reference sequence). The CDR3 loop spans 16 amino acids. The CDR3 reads CASSQGVPRSPNEQFF. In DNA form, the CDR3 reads TGTGCCAGCAGCCAAGGAGTCCCTCGGAGCCCCAATGAGCAGTTCTTC.

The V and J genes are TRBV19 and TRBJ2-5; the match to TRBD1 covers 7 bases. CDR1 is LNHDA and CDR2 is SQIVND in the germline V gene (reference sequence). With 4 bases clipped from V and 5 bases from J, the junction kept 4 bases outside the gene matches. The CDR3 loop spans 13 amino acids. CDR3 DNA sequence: TGTGCCAGTAGTAGACAGGGAAAGGAGACCCAGTACTTC. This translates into CASSRQGKETQYF.

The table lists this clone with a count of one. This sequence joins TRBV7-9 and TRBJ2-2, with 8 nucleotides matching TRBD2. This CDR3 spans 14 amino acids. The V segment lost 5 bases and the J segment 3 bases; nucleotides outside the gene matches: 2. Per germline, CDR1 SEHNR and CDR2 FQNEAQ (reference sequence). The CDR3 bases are TGTGCCAGCAGCCTACTAGCGGACACCGGGGAGCTGTTTTTT. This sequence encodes CASSLLADTGELFF.

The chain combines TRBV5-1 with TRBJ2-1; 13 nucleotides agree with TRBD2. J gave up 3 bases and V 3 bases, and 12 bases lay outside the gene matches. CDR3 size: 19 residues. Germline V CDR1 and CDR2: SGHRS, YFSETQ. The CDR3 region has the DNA TGCGCCAGCAGCTCCCGGACTAGCGGGGGTCCCGTTGTCTACAATGAGCAGTTCTTC. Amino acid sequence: CASSSRTSGGPVVYNEQFF.

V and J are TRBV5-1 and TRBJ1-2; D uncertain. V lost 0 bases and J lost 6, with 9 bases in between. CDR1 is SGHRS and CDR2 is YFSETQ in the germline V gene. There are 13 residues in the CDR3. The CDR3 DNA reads TGCGCCAGCAGCTTGGAGTCAGGTCATGGCTACACCTTC. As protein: CASSLESGHGYTF.

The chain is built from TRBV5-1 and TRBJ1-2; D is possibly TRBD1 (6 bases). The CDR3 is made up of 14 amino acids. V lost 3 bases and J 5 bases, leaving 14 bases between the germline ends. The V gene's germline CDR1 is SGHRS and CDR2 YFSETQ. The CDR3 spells CASSSGGQTYGYTF. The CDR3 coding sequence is TGCGCCAGCAGCTCCGGGGGGCAGACTTATGGCTACACCTTC.

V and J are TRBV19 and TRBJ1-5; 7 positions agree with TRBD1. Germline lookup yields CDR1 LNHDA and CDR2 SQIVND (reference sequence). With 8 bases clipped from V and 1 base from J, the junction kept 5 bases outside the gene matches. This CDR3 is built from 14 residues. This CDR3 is CASGTDRSNQPQHF. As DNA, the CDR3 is TGTGCCAGTGGAACGGACAGGAGCAATCAGCCCCAGCATTTT.

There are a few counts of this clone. CDR3 nucleotides: TGCAGCGTCGACATCTCTGGGGCCAACGTCCTGACTTTC. It yields the protein CSVDISGANVLTF. The chain is built from TRBV29-1 and TRBJ2-6; D not certain. The CDR3 totals 13 residues. V gave up 6 bases and J gave up 0 bases, with 6 bases separating them. Germline V gene sequence: CDR1 SQVTM, CDR2 ANQGSEA.

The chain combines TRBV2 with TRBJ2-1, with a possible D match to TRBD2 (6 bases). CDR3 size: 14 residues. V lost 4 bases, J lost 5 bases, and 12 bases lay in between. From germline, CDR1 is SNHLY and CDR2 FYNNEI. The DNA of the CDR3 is TGTGCCAGCAGTGGGGGTAGCGGAAACAATGAGCAGTTCTTC. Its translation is CASSGGSGNNEQFF.

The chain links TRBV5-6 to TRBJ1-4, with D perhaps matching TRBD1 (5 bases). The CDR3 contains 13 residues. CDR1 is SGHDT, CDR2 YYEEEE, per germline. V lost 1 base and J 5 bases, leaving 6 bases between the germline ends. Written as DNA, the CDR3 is TGTGCCAGCAGCTTGACAGGCAATGAAAAACTGTTTTTT. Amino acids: CASSLTGNEKLFF.

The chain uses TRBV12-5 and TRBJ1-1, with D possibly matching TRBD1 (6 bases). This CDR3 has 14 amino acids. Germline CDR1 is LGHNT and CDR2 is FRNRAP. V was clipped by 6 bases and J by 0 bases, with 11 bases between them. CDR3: CASGADRLNTEAFF. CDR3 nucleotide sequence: TGTGCTAGTGGGGCGGACAGATTGAACACTGAAGCTTTCTTT.

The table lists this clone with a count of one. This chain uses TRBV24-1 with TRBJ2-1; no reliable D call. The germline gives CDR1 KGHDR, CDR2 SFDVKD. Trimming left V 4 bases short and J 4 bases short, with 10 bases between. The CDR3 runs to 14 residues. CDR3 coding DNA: TGTGCCACCAGTGACCCCCCCAATTACAATGAGCAGTTCTTC. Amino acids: CATSDPPNYNEQFF.

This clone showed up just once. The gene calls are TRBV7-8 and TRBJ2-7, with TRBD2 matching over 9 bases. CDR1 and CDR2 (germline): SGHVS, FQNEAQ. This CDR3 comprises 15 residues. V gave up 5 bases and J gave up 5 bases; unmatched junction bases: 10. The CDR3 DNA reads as TGTGCCAGCAGCGAACCGGGACTAGCTCAGGACGAGCAGTACTTC. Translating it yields CASSEPGLAQDEQYF.

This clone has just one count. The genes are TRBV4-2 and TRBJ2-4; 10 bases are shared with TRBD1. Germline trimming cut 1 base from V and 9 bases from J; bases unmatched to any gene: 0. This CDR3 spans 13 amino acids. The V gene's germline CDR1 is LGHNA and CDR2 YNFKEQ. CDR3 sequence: CASSQGQGAIQYF. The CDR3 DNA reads TGTGCCAGCAGCCAAGGACAGGGGGCCATTCAGTACTTC.

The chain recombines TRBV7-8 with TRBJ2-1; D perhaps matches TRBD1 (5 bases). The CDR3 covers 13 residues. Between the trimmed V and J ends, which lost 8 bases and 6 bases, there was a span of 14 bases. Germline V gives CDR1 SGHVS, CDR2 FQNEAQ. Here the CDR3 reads CASGADRLNEQFF. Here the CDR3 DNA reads TGTGCCAGCGGGGCCGACAGACTCAATGAGCAGTTCTTC. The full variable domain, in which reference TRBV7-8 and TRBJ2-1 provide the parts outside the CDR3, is GAGVSQSPRYKVAKRGQDVALRCDPISGHVSLFWYQQALGQGPEFLTYFQNEAQLDKSGLPSDRFFAERPEGSVSTLKIQRTQQEDSAVYLCASGADRLNEQFFGPGTRLTVL.

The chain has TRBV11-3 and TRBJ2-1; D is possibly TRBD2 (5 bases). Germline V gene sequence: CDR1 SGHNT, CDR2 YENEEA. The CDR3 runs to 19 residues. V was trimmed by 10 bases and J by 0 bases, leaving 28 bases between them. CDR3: CAIRGGRLRQRASYNEQFF. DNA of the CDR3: TGTGCCATCAGAGGCGGGCGACTTCGACAAAGGGCCTCCTACAATGAGCAGTTCTTC. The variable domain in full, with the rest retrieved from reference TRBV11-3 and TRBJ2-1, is EAGVVQSPRYKIIEKKQPVAFWCNPISGHNTLYWYLQNLGQGPELLIRYENEEAVDDSQLPKDRFSAERLKGVDSTLKIQPAELGDSAVYLCAIRGGRLRQRASYNEQFFGPGTRLTVL.

The CDR3 is CASTLYRGIYGYTF. The DNA for the CDR3 is TGTGCCAGCACTCTCTACAGGGGTATCTATGGCTACACCTTC. The rearrangement joins TRBV21-1 to TRBJ1-2; TRBD1, as called in the table, went unchecked against the DNA. TRBV21-1 is recorded as a pseudogene. CDR3 size: 14 residues.

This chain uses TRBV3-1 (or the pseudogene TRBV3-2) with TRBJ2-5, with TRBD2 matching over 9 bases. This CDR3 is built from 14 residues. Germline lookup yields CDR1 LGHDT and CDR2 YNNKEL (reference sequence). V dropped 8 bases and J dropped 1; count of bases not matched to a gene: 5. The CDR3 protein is CASCEREVQETQYF. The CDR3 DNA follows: TGTGCCAGCTGTGAGCGGGAGGTCCAAGAGACCCAGTACTTC.

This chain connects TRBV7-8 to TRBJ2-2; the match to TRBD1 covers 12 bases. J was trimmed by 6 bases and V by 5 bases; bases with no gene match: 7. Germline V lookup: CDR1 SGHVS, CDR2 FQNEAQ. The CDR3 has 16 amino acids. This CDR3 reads CASSIPGQGAAGELFF. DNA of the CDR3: TGTGCCAGCAGCATTCCGGGACAGGGGGCCGCCGGGGAGCTGTTTTTT.

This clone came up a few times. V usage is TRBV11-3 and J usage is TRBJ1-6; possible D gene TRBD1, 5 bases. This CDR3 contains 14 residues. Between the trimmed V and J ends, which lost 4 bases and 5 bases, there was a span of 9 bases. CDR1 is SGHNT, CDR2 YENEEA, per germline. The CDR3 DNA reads TGTGCCAGCAGCTCGACAGAGGATAATTCACCCCTCCACTTT. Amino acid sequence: CASSSTEDNSPLHF.

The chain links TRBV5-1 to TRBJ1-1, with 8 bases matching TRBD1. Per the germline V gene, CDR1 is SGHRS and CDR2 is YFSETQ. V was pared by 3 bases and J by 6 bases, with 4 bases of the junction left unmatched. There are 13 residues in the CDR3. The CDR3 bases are TGCGCCAGCAGCTCACAGACAGGGGCTGAAGCTTTCTTT. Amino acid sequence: CASSSQTGAEAFF.

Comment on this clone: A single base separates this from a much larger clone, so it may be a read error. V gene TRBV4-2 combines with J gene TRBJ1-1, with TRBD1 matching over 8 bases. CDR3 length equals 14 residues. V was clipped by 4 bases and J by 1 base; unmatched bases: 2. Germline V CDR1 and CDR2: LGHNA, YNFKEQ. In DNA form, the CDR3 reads TGTGCCAGCAGCCGGGGACAGGAGAACACTGAAGCTTTCTTT. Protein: CASSRGQENTEAFF.

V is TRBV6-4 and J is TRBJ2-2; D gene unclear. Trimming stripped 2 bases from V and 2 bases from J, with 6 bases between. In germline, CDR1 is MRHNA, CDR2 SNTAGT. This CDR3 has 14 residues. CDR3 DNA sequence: TGTGCCAGCAGTGACAGTACTAACACCGGGGAGCTGTTTTTT. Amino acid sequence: CASSDSTNTGELFF.

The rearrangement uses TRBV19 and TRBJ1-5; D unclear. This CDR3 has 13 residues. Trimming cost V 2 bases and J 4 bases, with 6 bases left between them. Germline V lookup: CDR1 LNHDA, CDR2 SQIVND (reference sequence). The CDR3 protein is CASSISGNQPQHF. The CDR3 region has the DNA TGTGCCAGTAGTATATCGGGTAATCAGCCCCAGCATTTT.

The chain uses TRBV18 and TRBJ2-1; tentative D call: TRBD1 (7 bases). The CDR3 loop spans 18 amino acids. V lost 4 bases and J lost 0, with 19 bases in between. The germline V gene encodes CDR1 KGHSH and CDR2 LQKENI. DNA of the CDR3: TGTGCCAGCTCACTTTACAGGGGAGGTATAAGCTCCTACAATGAGCAGTTCTTC. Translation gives CASSLYRGGISSYNEQFF. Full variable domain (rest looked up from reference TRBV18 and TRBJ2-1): NAGVMQNPRHLVRRRGQEARLRCSPMKGHSHVYWYRQLPEEGLKFMVYLQKENIIDESGMPKERFSAEFPKEGPSILRIQQVVRGDSAAYFCASSLYRGGISSYNEQFFGPGTRLTVL.

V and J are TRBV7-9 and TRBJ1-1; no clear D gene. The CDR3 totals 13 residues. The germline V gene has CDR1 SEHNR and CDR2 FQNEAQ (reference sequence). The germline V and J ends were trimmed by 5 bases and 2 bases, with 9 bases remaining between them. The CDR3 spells CASSHGHNTEAFF. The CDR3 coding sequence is TGTGCCAGCAGCCATGGGCACAACACTGAAGCTTTCTTT.

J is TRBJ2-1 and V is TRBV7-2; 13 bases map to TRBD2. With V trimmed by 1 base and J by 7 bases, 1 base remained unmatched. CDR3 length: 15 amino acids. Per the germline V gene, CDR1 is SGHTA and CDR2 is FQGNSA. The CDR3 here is CASSLVTSGRNEQFF. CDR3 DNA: TGTGCCAGCAGCTTAGTGACTAGCGGGAGGAATGAGCAGTTCTTC.

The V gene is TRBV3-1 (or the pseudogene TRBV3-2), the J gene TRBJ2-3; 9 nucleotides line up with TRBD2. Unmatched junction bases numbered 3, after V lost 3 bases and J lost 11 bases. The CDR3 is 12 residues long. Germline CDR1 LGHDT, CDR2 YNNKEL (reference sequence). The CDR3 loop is CASSHEREEQYF. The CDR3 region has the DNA TGTGCCAGCAGCCATGAGCGGGAGGAGCAGTATTTT.

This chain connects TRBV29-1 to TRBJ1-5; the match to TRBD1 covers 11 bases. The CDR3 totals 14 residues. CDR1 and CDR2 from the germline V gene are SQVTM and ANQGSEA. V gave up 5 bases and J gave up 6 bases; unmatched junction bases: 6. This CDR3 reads CSVRGQGASQPQHF. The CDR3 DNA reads TGCAGCGTTAGAGGACAGGGGGCAAGTCAGCCCCAGCATTTT.

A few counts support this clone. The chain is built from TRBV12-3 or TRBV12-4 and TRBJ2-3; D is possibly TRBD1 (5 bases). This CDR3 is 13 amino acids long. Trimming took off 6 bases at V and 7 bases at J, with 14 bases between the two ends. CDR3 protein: CASRRSREYTQYF. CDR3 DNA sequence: TGTGCCAGCAGGCGATCCAGGGAATATACGCAGTATTTT.

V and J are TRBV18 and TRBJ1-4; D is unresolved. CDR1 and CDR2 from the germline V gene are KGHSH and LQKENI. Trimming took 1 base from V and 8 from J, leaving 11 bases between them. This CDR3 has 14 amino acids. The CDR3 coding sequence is TGTGCCAGCTCACCACTTAAAAGTGAGGAAAAACTGTTTTTT. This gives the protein CASSPLKSEEKLFF.